The present T cell receptor (beta chain) was sequenced within a study of blood T cells in healthy people across ages (dated by TCRdb to 2014 to 2015). For the wider study: Template switching captured roughly one uniquely barcoded TCR beta cDNA molecule per two T cells in model experiments. Donors of different ages were randomly distributed across sequencing lanes to avoid experimental bias. Two additional independent replicas of 1 million unique cDNA reads from the same blood draw were analyzed for two donors (one aged 18 to 30 and one aged 80 or older). Four age groups were formed from the donors: young (average approximately 15 years), middle-aged (around 37), aged (more than 55) and long-lived (less than 85). Age-related changes in TCR beta repertoire diversity were measured in the study by deep sequencing normalized with unique cDNA molecular identifiers.

The study at large found these results: Estimates of total diversity based on one million sequenced T cells were considered lower bounds and underestimates. Donor CMV infection status was unknown, potentially confounding age-related changes in expanded clonotypes. Observed TCR beta diversity correlated strongly with the percentage of naive T cells measured by flow cytometry. The long-lived group showed more naive CD4+ T cells, fewer expanded clones and increased TCR diversity than the aged group, suggesting age selection. Observed TCR beta diversity per million T cells fell roughly linearly with age, and a significant reduction was already apparent by age roughly 40. Conclusive comparison of naive and antigen-experienced compartments was prevented by the profiling of bulk unsorted PBMCs.

The roughly 39 donors, aged roughly 6 to 100 years, were systemically healthy Caucasian individuals from Russia. Each donor gave ten milliliters of peripheral blood, drawn into EDTA-treated Vacutainer tubes. Ficoll-Paque density-gradient centrifugation was used to isolate PBMCs, with at least 7 million per sample. Total RNA was extracted from PBMCs with Trizol reagent, with at least 6 micrograms obtained per sample. For every donor, flow cytometry on a PBMC aliquot measured the percentage of naive CD45RAhigh/CD27high T cells. CDR1 and CDR2 were assigned from the germline V gene as MDHEN and SYDVKM. Measured from the cysteine to the phenylalanine, the CDR3 is 14 residues long. Only the CDR3 part of the read is kept: 42 bases, read in frame from the first base. A distance of 17 bases separates the germline ends of V and J, which lose 5 bases and 6 bases respectively. Library preparation employed 5' RACE. Data came from an Illumina HiSeq 2500. A second PCR of about 6 to 12 cycles was run with a J-beta primer mix and a sample-barcoded 5' primer. A unique molecular identifier was introduced onto each TCR beta cDNA molecule by a template-switch 5' adaptor carrying 12 random nucleotides. Each sample yielded at least 2.5 million CDR3-containing paired-end reads. First-strand cDNA synthesis was performed from all RNA using the Mint cDNA synthesis kit, with priming by a TRBC-specific oligonucleotide. Following uracil-DNA glycosylase treatment, a first 18-cycle PCR with universal primers M1SS and BC2_uni_R was performed on all cDNA. Per the authors' processing: For normalization, 1 million high-quality reads were randomly selected from each sample, with every read carrying a distinct molecular identifier. Instead of being binned into consensus sequences, reads that shared molecular identifiers were thrown out. MiTCR, set to a Q25 quality threshold and the strictest error-elimination algorithm, was used for CDR3 identification, clonotype clustering and error correction. A nonparametric unseen species model with Euler transformation was used to estimate lower-bound total TCR beta diversity. The public sequencing data were trimmed at Q25 with fastp and processed into clonotypes with MiXCR by TCRdb, which kept only in-frame beta chains. Rows are combined by CDR3 protein, so each entry shows the most common genes and DNA. None of the V and J calls come from the authors' own analysis; TCRdb made them. The sample table shows some 710,000 distinct CDR3 sequences, and less than 60% are seen once. The ten largest clones take up around a sixth of the sample.

Only a few counts were recorded for this clonotype. Its specific antigen is unknown. The sample holds no much larger clone one base away, and base qualities are not on file. The source is an elderly man in good health. The V and J genes are TRBV28 and TRBJ2-7; the D gene is perhaps TRBD1 or TRBD2, as each covers 5 bases. Sequenced sample: blood. The CDR3: CASSLWDDSAEQYF. The nucleotide sequence is TGTGCCAGCAGTCTCTGGGACGACTCGGCCGAGCAGTACTTC.